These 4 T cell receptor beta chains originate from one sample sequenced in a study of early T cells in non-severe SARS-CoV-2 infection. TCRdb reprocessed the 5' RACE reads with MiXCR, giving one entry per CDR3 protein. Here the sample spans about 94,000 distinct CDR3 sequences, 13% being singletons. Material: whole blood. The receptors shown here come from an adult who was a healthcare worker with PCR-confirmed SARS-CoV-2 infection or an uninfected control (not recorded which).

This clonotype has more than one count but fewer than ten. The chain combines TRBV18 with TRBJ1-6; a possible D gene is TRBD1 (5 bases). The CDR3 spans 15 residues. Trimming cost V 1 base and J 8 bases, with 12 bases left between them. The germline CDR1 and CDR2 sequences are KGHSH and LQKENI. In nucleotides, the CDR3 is TGTGCCAGCTCACCACGGTGGGGGGGAGATTCACCCCTCCACTTT. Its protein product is CASSPRWGGDSPLHF.

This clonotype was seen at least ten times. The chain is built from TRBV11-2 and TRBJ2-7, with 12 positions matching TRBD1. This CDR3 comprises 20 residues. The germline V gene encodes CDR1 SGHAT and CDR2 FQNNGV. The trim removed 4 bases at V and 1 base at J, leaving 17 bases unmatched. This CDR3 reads CASSYPRDRGPNTLSYEQYF. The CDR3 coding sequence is TGTGCCAGCAGCTACCCCCGGGACAGGGGGCCTAACACGTTATCCTACGAGCAGTACTTC.

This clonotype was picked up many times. CDR3 loop: CSARNRGPGTDTQYF. The CDR3, as DNA: TGCAGTGCTAGAAACAGGGGCCCCGGGACAGATACGCAGTATTTT. The rearrangement links TRBV20-1 to TRBJ2-3; 7 nucleotides match TRBD1. CDR1 is DFQATT, CDR2 SNEGSKA, per germline (reference sequence). After removal of 2 bases from V and 3 bases from J, the junction contained 8 bases not matched to a gene. There are 15 residues in the CDR3.

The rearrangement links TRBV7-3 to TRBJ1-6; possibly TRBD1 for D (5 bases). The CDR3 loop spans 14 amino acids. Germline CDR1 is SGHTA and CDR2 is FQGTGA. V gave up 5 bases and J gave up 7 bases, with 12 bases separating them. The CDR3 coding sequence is TGTGCCAGCAGCGCCGGGGGACCCAATTCACCCCTCCACTTT. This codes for CASSAGGPNSPLHF.